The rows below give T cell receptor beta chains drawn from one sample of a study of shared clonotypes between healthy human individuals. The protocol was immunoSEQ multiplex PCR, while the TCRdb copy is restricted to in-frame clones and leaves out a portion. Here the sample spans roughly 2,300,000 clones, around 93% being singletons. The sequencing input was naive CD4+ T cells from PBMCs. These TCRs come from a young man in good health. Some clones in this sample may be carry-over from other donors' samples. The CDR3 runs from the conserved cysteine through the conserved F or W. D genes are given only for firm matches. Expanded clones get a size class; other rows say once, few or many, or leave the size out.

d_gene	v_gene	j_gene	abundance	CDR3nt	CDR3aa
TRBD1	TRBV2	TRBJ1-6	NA	TGTGCCAGCAGTGACCGAGGACAGGGGAATTCACCCCTCCACTTT	CASSDRGQGNSPLHF
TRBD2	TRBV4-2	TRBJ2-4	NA	TGTGCCAGCAGCCAAGACCGGGGACTAGCGGGAGGGCGGATGACCAAAAACATTCAGTACTTC	CASSQDRGLAGGRMTKNIQYF
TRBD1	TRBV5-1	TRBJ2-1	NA	TGCGCCAGCAGCTTGGGAACAGGGGGTATCCACAATGAGCAGTTCTTC	CASSLGTGGIHNEQFF
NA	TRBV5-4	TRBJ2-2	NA	TGTGCCAGCAGCTCTGGACGGGCGCTTGGCACCGGGGAGCTGTTTTTT	CASSSGRALGTGELFF
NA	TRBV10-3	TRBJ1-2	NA	TGTGCCATCTCGACCGGCTATGGCTACACCTTC	CAISTGYGYTF
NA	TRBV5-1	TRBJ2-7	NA	TGCGCCAGCAGCCATGGGAACGAGCAGTACTTC	CASSHGNEQYF
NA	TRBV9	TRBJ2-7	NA	TGTGCCAGCAGCGTAGGCCCCCGAGACCAGCAGTACTTC	CASSVGPRDQQYF
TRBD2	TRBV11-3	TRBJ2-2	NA	TGTGCCAGCAGCTTGATTTATTCTAGCGGGATGAACGACGGGGAGCTGTTTTTT	CASSLIYSSGMNDGELFF
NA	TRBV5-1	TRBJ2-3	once	TGCGCCACCATCAACCTGCCGAATGAAGGCGCAGATACGCAGTATTTT	CATINLPNEGADTQYF
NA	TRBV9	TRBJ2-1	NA	TGTGCCAGCAGCGTAGCAGCGTTTGGGTACAATGAGCAGTTCTTC	CASSVAAFGYNEQFF
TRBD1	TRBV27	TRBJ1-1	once	TGTGCCAGCAGTTTCCGGCAGGGGGGAGGCGACACTGAAGCTTTCTTT	CASSFRQGGGDTEAFF
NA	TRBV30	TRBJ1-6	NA	TGTGCCTGGAGGGGTCAGCTGGAGTCACCCCTCCACTTT	CAWRGQLESPLHF
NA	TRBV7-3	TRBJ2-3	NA	TGTGCCAGCAGCCCGACGAGCGCCAGGGGGGGAGATACGCAGTATTTT	CASSPTSARGGDTQYF
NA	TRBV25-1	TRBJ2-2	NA	TGTGCCAGCAGTGAAAAAGTTACGGGGACCGGGGAGCTGTTTTTT	CASSEKVTGTGELFF
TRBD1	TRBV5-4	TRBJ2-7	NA	TGTGCCAGCAGCTTGGAGGGGACAGGGTCCCGCGAGCAGTACTTC	CASSLEGTGSREQYF
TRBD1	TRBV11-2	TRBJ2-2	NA	TGTGCCAGCAGCGAAGACAGGGGTCGCACCGGGGAGCTGTTTTTT	CASSEDRGRTGELFF
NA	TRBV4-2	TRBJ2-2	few	TGTGCCAGCAGCTACGACAGGAACACCGGGGAGCTGTTTTTT	CASSYDRNTGELFF
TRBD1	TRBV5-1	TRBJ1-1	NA	TGCGCCAGCACACCGGGACAGGGAAACACTGAAGCTTTCTTT	CASTPGQGNTEAFF
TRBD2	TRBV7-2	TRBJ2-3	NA	TGTGCCAGCAGCTTAGCCGGACTAGCGGTCACAGATACGCAGTATTTT	CASSLAGLAVTDTQYF
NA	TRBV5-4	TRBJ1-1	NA	TGTGCCAGCAGCCAGTTGGGTGGGAGCACTGAAGCTTTCTTT	CASSQLGGSTEAFF
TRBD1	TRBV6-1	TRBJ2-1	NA	TGTGCCAGCAGTACCCGACAGGGGATACGCAATGAGCAGTTCTTC	CASSTRQGIRNEQFF
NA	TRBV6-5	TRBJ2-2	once	TGTGCCAGCAGTCCATCCAATTTGCGGGAGCTGTTTTTT	CASSPSNLRELFF
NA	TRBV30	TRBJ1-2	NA	TGTGCCTGGAGTGAGGCAGGGAGCGATGGCTACACCTTC	CAWSEAGSDGYTF
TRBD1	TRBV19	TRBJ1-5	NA	TGTGCCAGTAGCTTGGGGACAGGGGTTCAGCCCCAGCATTTT	CASSLGTGVQPQHF
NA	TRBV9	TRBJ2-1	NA	TGTGCCAGCAGCGCTCCCGCAGGGTCGGACAATGAGCAGTTCTTC	CASSAPAGSDNEQFF
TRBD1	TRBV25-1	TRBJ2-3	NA	TGTGCCAGCAGTGAAGGGGACAGGCGCACAGATACGCAGTATTTT	CASSEGDRRTDTQYF
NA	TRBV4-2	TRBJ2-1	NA	TGTGCCAGCAGCCATCGGGACTTTTTAGATAATGAGCAGTTCTTC	CASSHRDFLDNEQFF
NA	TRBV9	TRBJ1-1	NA	TGTGCCAGCAACAGAGGAGGCGCAAACACTGAAGCTTTCTTT	CASNRGGANTEAFF
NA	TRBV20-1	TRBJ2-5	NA	TGCAGTGGGGGGGCCCAAGAGACCCAGTACTTC	CSGGAQETQYF
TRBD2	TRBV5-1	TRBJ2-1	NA	TGCGCCAGCAGCTTTGCGACTAGCGTCTTCAATGAGCAGTTCTTC	CASSFATSVFNEQFF
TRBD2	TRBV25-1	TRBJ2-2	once	TGTGCCAGCAGAGGACTAGCCGGGGAGCTGTTTTTT	CASRGLAGELFF
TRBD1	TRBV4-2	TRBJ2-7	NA	TGTGCCAGCAGCCAAGAAGTCGGAGGGTGGAGGGACAGGGCCTCCTACGAGCAGTACTTC	CASSQEVGGWRDRASYEQYF
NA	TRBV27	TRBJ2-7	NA	TGTGCCAGCAGGGTACAGGGTTCAGGATCCTACGAGCAGTACTTC	CASRVQGSGSYEQYF
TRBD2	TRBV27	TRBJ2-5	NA	TGTGCCAGCAGCCGGGAGGGAGAGACCCAGTACTTC	CASSREGETQYF
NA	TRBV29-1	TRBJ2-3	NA	TGCAGCGTTGACGGTCGGGAGACCAGCACAGATACGCAGTATTTT	CSVDGRETSTDTQYF
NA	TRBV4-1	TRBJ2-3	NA	TGCGCCAGCAGCCGCCCCGGGGGCACAGATACGCAGTATTTT	CASSRPGGTDTQYF
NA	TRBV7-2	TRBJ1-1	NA	TGTGCCAGCAGCTTAGGGGGCGGCAGGGCGAACACTGAAGCTTTCTTT	CASSLGGGRANTEAFF
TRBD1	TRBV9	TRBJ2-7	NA	TGTGCCAGCAGCAACCGGGACAGGGGCTCCTACGAGCAGTACTTC	CASSNRDRGSYEQYF
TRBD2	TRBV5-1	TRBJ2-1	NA	TGCGCCAGCGGTTTACTAGCGGGTTACAATGAGCAGTTCTTC	CASGLLAGYNEQFF
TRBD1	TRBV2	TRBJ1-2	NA	TGTGCCAGCAGGGAGGGACAGTACTATGGCTACACCTTC	CASREGQYYGYTF
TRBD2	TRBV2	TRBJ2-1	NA	TGTGCCAGCAGTGGGGAGGGGCGGAGCTCCTACAATGAGCAGTTCTTC	CASSGEGRSSYNEQFF
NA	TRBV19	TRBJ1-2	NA	TGTGCCAGCACTGGGAGAGATGGCTACACCTTC	CASTGRDGYTF
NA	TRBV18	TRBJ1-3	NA	TGTGCCAGCTCACTAACCGGGGACAAAGGGCAGAGAAACACCATATATTTT	CASSLTGDKGQRNTIYF
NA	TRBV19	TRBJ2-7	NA	TGTGCCAGTAGTTTTCCAGGGGAAACCGAGCAGTACTTC	CASSFPGETEQYF
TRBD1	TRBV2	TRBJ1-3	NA	TGTGCCAGCAGTGAAGAGGTGGGACAGGGAAACACCATATATTTT	CASSEEVGQGNTIYF
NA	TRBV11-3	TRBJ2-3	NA	TGTGCCAGCAGCCGACGGACCGATACGCAGTATTTT	CASSRRTDTQYF
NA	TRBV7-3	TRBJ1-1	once	TGTGCCAGCAGCTTAATTGGGGGTGGGGTCGGGAACACTGAAGCTTTCTTT	CASSLIGGGVGNTEAFF
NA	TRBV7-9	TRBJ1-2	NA	TGTGCCAGCAGCTTAAGAGGCGGCTACACCTTC	CASSLRGGYTF
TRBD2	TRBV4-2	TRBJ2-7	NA	TGTGCCAGCAGCCAAGATAGCGGGAGAGGCGAGCAGTACTTC	CASSQDSGRGEQYF
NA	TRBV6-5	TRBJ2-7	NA	TGTGCCAGCAGTTCAGGGTCAAGGGACGAGCAGTACTTC	CASSSGSRDEQYF
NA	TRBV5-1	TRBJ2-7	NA	TGCGCCAGCAGCTTGTCGGTTGGGAGCTCCTACGAGCAGTACTTC	CASSLSVGSSYEQYF
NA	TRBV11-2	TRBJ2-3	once	TGTGCCAGCAGCTTAGATCGCGGCACAGATACGCAGTATTTT	CASSLDRGTDTQYF
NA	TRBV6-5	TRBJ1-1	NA	TGTGCCAGCAGCCTGAATAGAGTTGTGAACACTGAAGCTTTCTTT	CASSLNRVVNTEAFF
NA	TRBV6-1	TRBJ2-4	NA	TGTGCCAGCAGTGAAGCAGGGGCCGGGGCTGACATTCAGTACTTC	CASSEAGAGADIQYF
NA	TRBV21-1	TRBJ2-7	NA	TGTGCCAGCAGGAGACAGGGGGCGTTTTACGAGCAGTACTTC	CASRRQGAFYEQYF
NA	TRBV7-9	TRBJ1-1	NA	TGTGCCAGCAGCGGCGGGGGGGCGCGAACTGAAGCTTTCTTT	CASSGGGARTEAFF
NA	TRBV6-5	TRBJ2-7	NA	TGTGCCAGCAAGAGCAGCTTTTTGTACTACGAGCAGTACTTC	CASKSSFLYYEQYF
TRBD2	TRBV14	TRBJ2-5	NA	TGTGCCAGCAGCCCCCAGCGGGGAGCGGAACAAGAGACCCAGTACTTC	CASSPQRGAEQETQYF